Given below is one TCR beta chain in context. For TCRbeta, the library was prepared with unique molecular identifiers. In TCRdb, the PCR reads were re-called with MiXCR into one record per CDR3 protein. This table has about 500,000 distinct CDR3 sequences, about 30% appearing once. The data were taken from a study of T-cell reconstitution after alpha-beta-depleted transplantation in children. V shed 6 bases and J shed 15 bases, with 15 bases lying between them. The CDR3 covers 11 residues. CDR1 is MNHNY, CDR2 SVGAGI, per germline (reference sequence). This chain links TRBV6-6 with TRBJ1-5; no clear D. This TCR was sampled from a human donor who donated a stem cell graft to a child with aplastic anemia. The source was PBMCs from the stem cell graft donor, collected from the stem cell graft. DNA of the CDR3: TGTGCCAGCAGCCCGGGATCGGTCCGGCATTTT. It encodes CASSPGSVRHF.